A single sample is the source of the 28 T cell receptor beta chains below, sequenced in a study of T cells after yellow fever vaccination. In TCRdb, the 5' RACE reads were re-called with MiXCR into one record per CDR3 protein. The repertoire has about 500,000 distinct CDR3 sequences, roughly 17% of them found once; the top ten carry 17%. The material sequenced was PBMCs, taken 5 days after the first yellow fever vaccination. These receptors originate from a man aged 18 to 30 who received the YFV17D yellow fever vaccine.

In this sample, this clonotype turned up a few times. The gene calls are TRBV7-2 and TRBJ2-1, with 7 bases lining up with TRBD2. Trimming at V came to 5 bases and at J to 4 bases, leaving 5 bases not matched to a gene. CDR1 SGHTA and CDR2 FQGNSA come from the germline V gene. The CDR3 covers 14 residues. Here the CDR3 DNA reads TGTGCCAGCAGCCCCCGGACTAGATACAATGAGCAGTTCTTC. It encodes CASSPRTRYNEQFF.

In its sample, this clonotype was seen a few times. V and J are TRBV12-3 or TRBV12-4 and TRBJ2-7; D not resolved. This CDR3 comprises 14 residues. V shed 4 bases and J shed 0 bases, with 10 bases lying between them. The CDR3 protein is CASSYAGRSYEQYF. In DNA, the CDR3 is TGTGCCAGCAGTTACGCAGGTCGCTCCTACGAGCAGTACTTC.

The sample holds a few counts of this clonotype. The CDR3 bases are TGTGCCAGCGGGACATTAGCGGGGGGAGTCACCGGGGAGCTGTTTTTT. Translated: CASGTLAGGVTGELFF. The chain uses TRBV12-3 or TRBV12-4 and TRBJ2-2, with 10 nucleotides matching TRBD2. The CDR3 has 16 amino acids. V gave up 8 bases and J gave up 4 bases; unmatched junction bases: 10.

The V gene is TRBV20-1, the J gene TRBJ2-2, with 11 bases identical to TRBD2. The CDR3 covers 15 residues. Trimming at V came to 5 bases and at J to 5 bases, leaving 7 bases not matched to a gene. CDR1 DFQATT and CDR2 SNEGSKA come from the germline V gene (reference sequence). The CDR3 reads CSAYSGGAGTGELFF. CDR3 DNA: TGCAGTGCTTATAGCGGGGGGGCCGGGACCGGGGAGCTGTTTTTT.

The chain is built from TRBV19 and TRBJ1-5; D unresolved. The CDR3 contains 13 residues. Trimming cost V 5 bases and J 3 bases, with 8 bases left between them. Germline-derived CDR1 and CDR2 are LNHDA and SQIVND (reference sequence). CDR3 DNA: TGTGCCAGTAGTGGCCGATTCAATCAGCCCCAGCATTTT. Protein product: CASSGRFNQPQHF.

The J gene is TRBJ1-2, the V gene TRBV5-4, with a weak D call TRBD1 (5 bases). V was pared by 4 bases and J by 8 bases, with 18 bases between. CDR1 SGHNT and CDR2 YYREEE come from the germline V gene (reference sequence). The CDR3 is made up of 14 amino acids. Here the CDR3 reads CASSRDQDILGYTF. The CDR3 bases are TGTGCCAGCAGCCGGGATCAGGACATATTGGGCTACACCTTC.

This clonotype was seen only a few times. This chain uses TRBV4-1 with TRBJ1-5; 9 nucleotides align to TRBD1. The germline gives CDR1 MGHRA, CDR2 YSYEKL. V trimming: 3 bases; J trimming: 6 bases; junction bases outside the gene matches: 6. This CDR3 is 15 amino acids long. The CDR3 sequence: CASSQLQGALQPQHF. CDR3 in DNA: TGCGCCAGCAGCCAGTTACAGGGGGCCCTTCAGCCCCAGCATTTT.

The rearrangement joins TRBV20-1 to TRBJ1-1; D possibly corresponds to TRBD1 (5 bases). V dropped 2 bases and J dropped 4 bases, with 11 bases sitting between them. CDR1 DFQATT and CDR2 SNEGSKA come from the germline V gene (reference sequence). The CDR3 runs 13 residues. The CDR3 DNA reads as TGCAGTGCTAGAAGGGGTCGTGGCACTGAAGCTTTCTTT. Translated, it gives CSARRGRGTEAFF.

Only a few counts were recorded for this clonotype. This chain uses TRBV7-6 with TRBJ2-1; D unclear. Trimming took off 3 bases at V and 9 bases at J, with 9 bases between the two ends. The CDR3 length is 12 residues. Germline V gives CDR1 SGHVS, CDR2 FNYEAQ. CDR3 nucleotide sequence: TGTGCCAGCAGCTTCTTTGGTGGTGAGCAGTTCTTC. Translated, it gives CASSFFGGEQFF.

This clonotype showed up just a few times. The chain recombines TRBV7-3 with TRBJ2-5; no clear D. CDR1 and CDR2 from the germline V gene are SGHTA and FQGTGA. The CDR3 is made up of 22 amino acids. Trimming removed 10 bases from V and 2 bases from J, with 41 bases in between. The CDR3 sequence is CATEKITLQLNRSRSTQETQYF. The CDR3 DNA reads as TGTGCCACGGAGAAAATAACCTTGCAGCTTAATCGCTCTAGGAGTACACAAGAGACCCAGTACTTC.

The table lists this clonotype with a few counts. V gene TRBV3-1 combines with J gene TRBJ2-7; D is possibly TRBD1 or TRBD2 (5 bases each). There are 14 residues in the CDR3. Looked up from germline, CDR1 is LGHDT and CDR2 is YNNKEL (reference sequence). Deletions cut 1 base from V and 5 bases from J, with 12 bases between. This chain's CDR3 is CASSQAPRDHEQYF. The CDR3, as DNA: TGTGCCAGCAGCCAAGCCCCTAGGGACCACGAGCAGTACTTC.

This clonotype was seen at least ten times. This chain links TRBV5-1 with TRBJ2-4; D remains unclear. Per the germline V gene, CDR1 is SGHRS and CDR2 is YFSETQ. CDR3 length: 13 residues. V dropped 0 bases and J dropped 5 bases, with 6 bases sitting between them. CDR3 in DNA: TGCGCCAGCAGCTTGGATCCGGAAAACATTCAGTACTTC. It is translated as CASSLDPENIQYF.

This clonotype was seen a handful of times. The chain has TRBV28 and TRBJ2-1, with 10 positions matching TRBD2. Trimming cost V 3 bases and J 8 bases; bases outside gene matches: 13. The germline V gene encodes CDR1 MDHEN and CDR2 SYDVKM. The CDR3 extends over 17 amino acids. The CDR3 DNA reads TGTGCCAGCAGTTTGACGGGACTAGCGCAGGTTATCGATGAGCAGTTCTTC. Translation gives CASSLTGLAQVIDEQFF.

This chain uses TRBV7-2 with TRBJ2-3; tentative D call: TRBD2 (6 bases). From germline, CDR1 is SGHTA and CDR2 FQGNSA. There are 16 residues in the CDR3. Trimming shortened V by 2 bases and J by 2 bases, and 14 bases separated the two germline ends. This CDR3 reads CASSLNGGLNTDTQYF. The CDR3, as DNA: TGTGCCAGCAGCTTAAACGGAGGGCTTAACACAGATACGCAGTATTTT. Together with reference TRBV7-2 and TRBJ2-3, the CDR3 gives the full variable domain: GAGVSQSPSNKVTEKGKDVELRCDPISGHTALYWYRQSLGQGLEFLIYFQGNSAPDKSGLPSDRFSAERTGGSVSTLTIQRTQQEDSAVYLCASSLNGGLNTDTQYFGPGTRLTVL.

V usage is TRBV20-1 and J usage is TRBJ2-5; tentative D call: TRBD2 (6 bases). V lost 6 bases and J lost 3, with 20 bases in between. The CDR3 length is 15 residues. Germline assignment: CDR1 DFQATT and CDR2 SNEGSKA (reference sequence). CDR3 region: CSAPGGAGREETQYF. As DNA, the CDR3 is TGCAGTGCCCCCGGCGGGGCGGGGAGAGAAGAGACCCAGTACTTC.

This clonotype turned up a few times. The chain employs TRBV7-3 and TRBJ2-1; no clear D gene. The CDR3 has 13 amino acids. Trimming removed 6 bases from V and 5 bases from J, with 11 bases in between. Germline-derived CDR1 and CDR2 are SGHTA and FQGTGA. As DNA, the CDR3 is TGTGCCAGCAGGCCCCTCCCGGACAATGAGCAGTTCTTC. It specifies CASRPLPDNEQFF.

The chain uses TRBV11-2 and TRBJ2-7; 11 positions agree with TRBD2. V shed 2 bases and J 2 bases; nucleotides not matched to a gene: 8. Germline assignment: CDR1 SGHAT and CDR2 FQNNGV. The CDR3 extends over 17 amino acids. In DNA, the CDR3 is TGTGCCAGCAGCTTACTAGCGGGGGGCCTGGTTACCTACGAGCAGTACTTC. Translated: CASSLLAGGLVTYEQYF.

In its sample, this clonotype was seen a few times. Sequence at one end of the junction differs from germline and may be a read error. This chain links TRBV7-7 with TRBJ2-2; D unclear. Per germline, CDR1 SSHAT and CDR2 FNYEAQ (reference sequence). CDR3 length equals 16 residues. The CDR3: CASSLLGTPDTGELFF. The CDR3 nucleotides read TGTGCTAGCAGCCTACTGGGCACCCCGGACACCGGGGAGCTGTTTTTT.

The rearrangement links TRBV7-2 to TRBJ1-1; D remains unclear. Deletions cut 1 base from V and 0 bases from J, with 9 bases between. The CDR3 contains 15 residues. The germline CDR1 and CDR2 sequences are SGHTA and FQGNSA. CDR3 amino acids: CASSLERTMNTEAFF. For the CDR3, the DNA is TGTGCCAGCAGCTTAGAACGGACCATGAACACTGAAGCTTTCTTT.

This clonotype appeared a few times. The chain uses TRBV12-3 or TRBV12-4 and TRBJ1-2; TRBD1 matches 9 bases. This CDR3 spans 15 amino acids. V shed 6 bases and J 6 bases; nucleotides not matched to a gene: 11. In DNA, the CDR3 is TGTGCCAGCAGCAACCGGGACAGGGTTAGAGATGGCTACACCTTC. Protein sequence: CASSNRDRVRDGYTF.

This CDR3 is CASSSVRTDKLQETQYF. CDR3 coding DNA: TGTGCCAGCAGCTCAGTCCGCACCGATAAACTCCAAGAGACCCAGTACTTC. The chain carries TRBV7-9 and TRBJ2-5; D unresolved. The V end lost 4 bases, the J end lost 1 base, and 19 bases lay between the germline ends. This CDR3 spans 17 amino acids. CDR1 is SEHNR, CDR2 FQNEAQ, per germline (reference sequence).

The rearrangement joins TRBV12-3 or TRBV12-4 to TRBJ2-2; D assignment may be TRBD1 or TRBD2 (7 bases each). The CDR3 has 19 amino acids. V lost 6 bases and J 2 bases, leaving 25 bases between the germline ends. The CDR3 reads CASRISTGRGRINTGELFF. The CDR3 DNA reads TGTGCCAGCAGAATCTCAACGGGGAGGGGGCGAATCAACACCGGGGAGCTGTTTTTT.

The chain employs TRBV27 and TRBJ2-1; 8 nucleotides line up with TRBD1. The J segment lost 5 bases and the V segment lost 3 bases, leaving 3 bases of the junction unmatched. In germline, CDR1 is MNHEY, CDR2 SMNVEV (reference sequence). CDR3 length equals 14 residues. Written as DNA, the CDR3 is TGTGCCAGCAGTTTTGGCAGGGGGCACAATGAGCAGTTCTTC. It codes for CASSFGRGHNEQFF.

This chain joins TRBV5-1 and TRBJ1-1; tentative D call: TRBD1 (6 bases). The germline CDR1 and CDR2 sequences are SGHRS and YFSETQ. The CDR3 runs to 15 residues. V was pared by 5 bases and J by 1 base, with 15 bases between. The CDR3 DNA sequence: TGCGCCAGCAGTTACGCGGGACACCCGAACACTGAAGCTTTCTTT. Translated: CASSYAGHPNTEAFF.

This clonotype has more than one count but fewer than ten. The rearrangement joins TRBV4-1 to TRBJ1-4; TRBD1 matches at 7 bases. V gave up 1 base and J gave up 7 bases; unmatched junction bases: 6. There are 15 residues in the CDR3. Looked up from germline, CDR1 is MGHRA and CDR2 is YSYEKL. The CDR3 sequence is CASSQVRQGSEKLFF. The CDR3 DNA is TGCGCCAGCAGCCAAGTTCGACAGGGAAGTGAAAAACTGTTTTTT.

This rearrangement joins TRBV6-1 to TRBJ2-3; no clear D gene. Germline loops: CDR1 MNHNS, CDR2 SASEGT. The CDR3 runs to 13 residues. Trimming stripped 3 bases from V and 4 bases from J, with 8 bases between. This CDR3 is CASSDGYPDTQYF. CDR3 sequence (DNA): TGTGCCAGCAGTGACGGATACCCAGATACGCAGTATTTT.

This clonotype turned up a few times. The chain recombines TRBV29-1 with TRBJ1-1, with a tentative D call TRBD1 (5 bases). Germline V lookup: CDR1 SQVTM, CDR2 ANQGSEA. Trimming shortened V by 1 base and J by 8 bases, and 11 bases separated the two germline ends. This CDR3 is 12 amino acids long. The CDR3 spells CSVEVGGVEAFF. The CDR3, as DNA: TGCAGCGTTGAAGTAGGAGGGGTGGAAGCTTTCTTT.

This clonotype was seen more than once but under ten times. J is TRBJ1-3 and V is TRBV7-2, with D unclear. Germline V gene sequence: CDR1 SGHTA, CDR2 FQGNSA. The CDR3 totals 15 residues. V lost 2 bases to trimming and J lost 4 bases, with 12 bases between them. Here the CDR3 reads CASSLSPGLGNTIYF. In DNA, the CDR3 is TGTGCCAGCAGCTTATCACCAGGATTAGGAAACACCATATATTTT.